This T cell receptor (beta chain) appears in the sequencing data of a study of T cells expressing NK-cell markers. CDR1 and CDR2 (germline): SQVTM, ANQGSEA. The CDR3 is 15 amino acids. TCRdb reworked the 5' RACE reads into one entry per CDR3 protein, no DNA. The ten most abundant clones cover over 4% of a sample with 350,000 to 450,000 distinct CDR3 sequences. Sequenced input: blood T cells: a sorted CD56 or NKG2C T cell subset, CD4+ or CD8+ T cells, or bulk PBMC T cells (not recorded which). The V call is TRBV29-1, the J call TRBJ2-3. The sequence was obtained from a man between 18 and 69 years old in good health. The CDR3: CSAIKSTTSTDTQYF.